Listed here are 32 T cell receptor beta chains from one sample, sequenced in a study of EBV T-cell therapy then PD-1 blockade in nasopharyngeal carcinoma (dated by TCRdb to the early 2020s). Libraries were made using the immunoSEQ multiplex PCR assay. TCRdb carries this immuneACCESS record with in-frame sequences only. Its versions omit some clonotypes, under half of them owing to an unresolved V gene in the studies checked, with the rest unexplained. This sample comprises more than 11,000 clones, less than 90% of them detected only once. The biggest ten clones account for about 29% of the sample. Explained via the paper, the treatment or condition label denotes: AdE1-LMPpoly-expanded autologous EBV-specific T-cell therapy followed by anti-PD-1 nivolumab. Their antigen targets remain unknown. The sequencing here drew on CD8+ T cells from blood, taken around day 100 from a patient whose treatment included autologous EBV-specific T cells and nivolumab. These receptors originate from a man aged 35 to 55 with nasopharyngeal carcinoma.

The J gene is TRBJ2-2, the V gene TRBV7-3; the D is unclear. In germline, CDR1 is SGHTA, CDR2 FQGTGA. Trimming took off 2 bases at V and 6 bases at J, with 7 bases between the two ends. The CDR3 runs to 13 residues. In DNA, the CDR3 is TGTGCCAGCAGCTTAGGTACCGCCGGGGAGCTGTTTTTT. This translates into CASSLGTAGELFF. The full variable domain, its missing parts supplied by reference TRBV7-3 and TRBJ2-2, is GAGVSQTPSNKVTEKGKYVELRCDPISGHTALYWYRQSLGQGPEFLIYFQGTGAADDSGLPNDRFFAVRPEGSVSTLKIQRTERGDSAVYLCASSLGTAGELFFGEGSRLTVL.

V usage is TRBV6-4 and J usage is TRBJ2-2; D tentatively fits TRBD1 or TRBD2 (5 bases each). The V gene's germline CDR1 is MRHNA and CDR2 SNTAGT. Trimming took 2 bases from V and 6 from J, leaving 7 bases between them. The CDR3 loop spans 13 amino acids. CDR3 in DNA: TGTGCCAGCAGTGACCGGGACGCCGGGGAGCTGTTTTTT. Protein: CASSDRDAGELFF.

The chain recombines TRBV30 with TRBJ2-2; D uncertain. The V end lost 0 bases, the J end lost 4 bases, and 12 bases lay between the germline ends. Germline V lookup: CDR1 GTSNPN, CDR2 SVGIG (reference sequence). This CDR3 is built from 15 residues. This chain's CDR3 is CAWSVRWQTTGELFF. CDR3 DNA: TGTGCCTGGAGTGTACGATGGCAGACCACCGGGGAGCTGTTTTTT.

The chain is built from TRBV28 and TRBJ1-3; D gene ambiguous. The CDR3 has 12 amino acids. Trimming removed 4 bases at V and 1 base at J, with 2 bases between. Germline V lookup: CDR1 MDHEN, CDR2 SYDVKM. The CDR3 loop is CASSYSGNTIYF. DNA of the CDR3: TGTGCCAGCAGTTATTCTGGAAACACCATATATTTT.

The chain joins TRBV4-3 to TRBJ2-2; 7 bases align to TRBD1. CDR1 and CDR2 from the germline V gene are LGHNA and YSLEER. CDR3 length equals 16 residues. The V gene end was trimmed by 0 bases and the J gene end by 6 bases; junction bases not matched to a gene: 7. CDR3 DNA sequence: TGCGCCAGCAGCCAAGAAGCACAGGGGTACCCCGGGGAGCTGTTTTTT. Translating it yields CASSQEAQGYPGELFF.

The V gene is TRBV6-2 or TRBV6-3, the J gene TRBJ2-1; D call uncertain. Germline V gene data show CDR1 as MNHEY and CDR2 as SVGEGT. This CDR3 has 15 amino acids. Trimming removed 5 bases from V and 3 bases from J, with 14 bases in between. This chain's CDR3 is CASSPSSLDYNEQFF. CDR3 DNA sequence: TGTGCCAGCAGTCCCTCAAGTTTGGACTACAATGAGCAGTTCTTC.

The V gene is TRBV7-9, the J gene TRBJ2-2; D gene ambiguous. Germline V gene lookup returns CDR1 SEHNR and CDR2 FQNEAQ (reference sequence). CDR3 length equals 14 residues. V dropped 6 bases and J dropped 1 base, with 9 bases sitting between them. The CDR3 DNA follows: TGTGCCAGCAGTTTTCGAGGGAACACCGGGGAGCTGTTTTTT. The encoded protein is CASSFRGNTGELFF.

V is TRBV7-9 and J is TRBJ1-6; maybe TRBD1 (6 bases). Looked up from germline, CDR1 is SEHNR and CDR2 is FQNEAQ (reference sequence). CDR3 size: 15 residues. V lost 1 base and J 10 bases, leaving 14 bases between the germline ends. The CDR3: CASSLEGGGGSPLHF. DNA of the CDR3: TGTGCCAGCAGCTTAGAGGGGGGAGGGGGATCACCCCTCCACTTT. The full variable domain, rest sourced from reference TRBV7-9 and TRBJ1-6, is DTGVSQNPRHKITKRGQNVTFRCDPISEHNRLYWYRQTLGQGPEFLTYFQNEAQLEKSRLLSDRFSAERPKGSFSTLEIQRTEQGDSAMYLCASSLEGGGGSPLHFGNGTRLTVT.

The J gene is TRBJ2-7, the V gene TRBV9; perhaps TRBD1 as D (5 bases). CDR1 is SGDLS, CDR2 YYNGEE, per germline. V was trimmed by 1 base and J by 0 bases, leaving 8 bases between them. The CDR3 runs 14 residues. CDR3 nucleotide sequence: TGTGCCAGCAGCGTATCTGACAGCTCCTACGAGCAGTACTTC. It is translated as CASSVSDSSYEQYF.

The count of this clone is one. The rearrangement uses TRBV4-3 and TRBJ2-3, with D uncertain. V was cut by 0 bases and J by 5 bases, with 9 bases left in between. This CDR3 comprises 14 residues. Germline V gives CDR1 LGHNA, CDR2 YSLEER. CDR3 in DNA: TGCGCCAGCAGCCAAGACGGCAGGAGAGATACGCAGTATTTT. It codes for CASSQDGRRDTQYF.

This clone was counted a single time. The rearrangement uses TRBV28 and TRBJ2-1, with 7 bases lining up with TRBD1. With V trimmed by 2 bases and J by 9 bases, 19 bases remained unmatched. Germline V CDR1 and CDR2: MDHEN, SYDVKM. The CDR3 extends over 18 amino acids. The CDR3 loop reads CASSLRTPPGQSLGEQFF. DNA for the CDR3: TGTGCCAGCAGTTTACGCACCCCACCGGGACAGTCCTTGGGTGAGCAGTTCTTC. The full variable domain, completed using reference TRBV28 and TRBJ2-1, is DVKVTQSSRYLVKRTGEKVFLECVQDMDHENMFWYRQDPGLGLRLIYFSYDVKMKEKGDIPEGYSVSREKKERFSLILESASTNQTSMYLCASSLRTPPGQSLGEQFFGPGTRLTVL.

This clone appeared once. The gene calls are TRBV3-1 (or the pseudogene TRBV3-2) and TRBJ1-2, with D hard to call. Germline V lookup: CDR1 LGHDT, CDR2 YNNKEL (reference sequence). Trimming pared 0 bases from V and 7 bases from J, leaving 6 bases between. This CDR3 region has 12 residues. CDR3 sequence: CASSQDFSGYTF. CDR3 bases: TGTGCCAGCAGCCAAGATTTCAGTGGCTACACCTTC.

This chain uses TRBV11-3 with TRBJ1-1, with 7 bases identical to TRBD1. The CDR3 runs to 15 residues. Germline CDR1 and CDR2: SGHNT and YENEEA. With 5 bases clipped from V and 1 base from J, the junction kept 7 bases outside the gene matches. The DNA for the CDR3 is TGTGCCAGCAGCCAACCCGGGACAGCGAACACTGAAGCTTTCTTT. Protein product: CASSQPGTANTEAFF. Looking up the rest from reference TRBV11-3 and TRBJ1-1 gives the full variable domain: EAGVVQSPRYKIIEKKQPVAFWCNPISGHNTLYWYLQNLGQGPELLIRYENEEAVDDSQLPKDRFSAERLKGVDSTLKIQPAELGDSAVYLCASSQPGTANTEAFFGQGTRLTVV.

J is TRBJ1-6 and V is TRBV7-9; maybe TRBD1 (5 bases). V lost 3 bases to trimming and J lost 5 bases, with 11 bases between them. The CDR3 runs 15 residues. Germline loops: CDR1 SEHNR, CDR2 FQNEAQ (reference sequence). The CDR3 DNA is TGTGCCAGCAGCTTCGGGACGGAGCATAATTCACCCCTCCACTTT. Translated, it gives CASSFGTEHNSPLHF.

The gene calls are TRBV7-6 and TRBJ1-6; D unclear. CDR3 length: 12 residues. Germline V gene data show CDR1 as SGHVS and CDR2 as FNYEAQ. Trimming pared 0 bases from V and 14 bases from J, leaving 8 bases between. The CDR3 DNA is TGTGCCAGCAGCTTAGCGCGCGGGTCCCTCCACTTT. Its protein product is CASSLARGSLHF.

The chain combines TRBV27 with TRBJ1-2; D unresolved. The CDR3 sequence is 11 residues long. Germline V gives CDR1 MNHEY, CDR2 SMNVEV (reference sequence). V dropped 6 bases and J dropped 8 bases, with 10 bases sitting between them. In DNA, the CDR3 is TGTGCCAGCAGGAATGCCAGGGGCTACACCTTC. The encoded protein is CASRNARGYTF.

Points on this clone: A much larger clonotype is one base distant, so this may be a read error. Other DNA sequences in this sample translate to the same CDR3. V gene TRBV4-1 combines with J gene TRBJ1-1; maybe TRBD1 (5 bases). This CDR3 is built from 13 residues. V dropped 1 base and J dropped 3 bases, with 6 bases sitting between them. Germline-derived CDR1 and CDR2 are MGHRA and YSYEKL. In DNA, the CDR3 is TGCGCCAGCAGCCAAGTGGGGCACACTGAAGCTTTCTTT. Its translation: CASSQVGHTEAFF.

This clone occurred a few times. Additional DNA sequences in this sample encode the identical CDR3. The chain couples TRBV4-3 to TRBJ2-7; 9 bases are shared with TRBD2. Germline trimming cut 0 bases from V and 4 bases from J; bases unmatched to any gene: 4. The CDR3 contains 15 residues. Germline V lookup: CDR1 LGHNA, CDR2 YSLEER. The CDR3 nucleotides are TGCGCCAGCAGCCAAGAAAGTAGCGGGAGATACGAGCAGTACTTC. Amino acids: CASSQESSGRYEQYF.

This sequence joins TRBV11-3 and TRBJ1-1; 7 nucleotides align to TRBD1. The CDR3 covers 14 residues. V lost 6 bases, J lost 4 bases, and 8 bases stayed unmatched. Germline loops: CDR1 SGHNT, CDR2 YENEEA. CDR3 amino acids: CASSPGRGGTEAFF. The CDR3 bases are TGTGCCAGCAGTCCCGGCAGGGGGGGCACTGAAGCTTTCTTT. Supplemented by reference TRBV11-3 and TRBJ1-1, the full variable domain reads EAGVVQSPRYKIIEKKQPVAFWCNPISGHNTLYWYLQNLGQGPELLIRYENEEAVDDSQLPKDRFSAERLKGVDSTLKIQPAELGDSAVYLCASSPGRGGTEAFFGQGTRLTVV.

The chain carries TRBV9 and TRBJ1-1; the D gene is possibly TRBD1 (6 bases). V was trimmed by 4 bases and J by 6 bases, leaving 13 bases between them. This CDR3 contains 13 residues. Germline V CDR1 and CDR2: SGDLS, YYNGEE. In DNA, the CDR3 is TGTGCCAGCAGCTTAGGAGGGGGTTCTGAAGCTTTCTTT. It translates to CASSLGGGSEAFF.

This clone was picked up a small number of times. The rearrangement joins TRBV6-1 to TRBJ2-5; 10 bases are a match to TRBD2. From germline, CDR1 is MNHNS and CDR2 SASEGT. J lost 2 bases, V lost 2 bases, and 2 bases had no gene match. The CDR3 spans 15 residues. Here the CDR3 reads CASSEFSGGQETQYF. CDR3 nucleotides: TGTGCCAGCAGTGAATTTAGCGGGGGGCAAGAGACCCAGTACTTC.

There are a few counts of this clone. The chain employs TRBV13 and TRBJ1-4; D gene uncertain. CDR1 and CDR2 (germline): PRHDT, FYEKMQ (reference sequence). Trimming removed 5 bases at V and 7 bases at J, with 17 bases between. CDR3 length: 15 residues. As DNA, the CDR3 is TGTGCCAGCAGCCAGACTGACGGCCTTCTTGAAAAACTGTTTTTT. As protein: CASSQTDGLLEKLFF.

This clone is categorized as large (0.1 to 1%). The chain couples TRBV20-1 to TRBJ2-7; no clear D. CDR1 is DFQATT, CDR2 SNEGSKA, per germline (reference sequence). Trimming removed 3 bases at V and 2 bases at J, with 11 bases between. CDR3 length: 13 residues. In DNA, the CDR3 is TGCAGTGCTAGTGGTGTATTACCCTACGAGCAGTACTTC. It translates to CSASGVLPYEQYF.

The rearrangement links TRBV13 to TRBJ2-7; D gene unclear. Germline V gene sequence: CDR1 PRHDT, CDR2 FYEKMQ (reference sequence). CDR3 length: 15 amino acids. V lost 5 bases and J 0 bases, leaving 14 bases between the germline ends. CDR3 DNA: TGTGCCAGCAGCCCCGGAGTAGGCGGCTCCTACGAGCAGTACTTC. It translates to CASSPGVGGSYEQYF.

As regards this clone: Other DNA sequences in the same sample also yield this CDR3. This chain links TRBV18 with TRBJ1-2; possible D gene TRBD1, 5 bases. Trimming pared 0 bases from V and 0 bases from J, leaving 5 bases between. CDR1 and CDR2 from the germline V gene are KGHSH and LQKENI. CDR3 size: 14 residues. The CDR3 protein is CASSPPDTNYGYTF. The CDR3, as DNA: TGTGCCAGCTCACCACCGGACACTAACTATGGCTACACCTTC.

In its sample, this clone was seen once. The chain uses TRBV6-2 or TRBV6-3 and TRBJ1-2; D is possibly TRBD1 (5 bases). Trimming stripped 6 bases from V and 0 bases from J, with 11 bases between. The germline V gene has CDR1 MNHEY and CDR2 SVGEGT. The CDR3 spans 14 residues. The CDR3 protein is CASSRTTANYGYTF. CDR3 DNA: TGTGCCAGCAGCCGGACAACCGCTAACTATGGCTACACCTTC.

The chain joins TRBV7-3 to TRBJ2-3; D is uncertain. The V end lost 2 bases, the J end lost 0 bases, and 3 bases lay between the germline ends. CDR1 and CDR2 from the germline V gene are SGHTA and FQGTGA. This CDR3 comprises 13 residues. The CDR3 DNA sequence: TGTGCCAGCAGCTTAGAGAGCACAGATACGCAGTATTTT. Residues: CASSLESTDTQYF.

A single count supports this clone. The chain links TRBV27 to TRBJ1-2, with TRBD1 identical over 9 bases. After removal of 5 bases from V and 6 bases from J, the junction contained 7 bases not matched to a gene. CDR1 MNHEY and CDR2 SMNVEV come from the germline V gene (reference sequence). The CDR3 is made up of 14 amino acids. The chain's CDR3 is CASSLRDRANGYTF. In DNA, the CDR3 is TGTGCCAGCAGTCTCCGGGACAGGGCGAATGGCTACACCTTC.

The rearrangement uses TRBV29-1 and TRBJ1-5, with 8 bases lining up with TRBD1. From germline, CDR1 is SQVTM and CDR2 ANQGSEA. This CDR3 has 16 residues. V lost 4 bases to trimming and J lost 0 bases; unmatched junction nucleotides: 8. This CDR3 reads CSVGRQGYYSNQPQHF. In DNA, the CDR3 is TGCAGCGTTGGGAGACAGGGGTATTATAGCAATCAGCCCCAGCATTTT.

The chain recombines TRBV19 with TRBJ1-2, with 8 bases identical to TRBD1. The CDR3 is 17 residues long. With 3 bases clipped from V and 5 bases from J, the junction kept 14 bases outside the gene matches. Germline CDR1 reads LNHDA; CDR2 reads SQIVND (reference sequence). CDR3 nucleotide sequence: TGTGCCAGTAGTATCCTTCCCCCCGGGACAGGAGTATATGGCTACACCTTC. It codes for CASSILPPGTGVYGYTF.

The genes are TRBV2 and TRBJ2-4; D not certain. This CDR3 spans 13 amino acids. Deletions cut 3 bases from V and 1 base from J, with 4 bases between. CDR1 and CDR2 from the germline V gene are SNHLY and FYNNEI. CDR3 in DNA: TGTGCCAGCAGTGACTCTGCCAAAAACATTCAGTACTTC. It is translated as CASSDSAKNIQYF.

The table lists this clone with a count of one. The CDR3 DNA reads TGTGCCAGCAGTGAATACTACGGTAACTATGGCTACACCTTC. It specifies CASSEYYGNYGYTF. J is TRBJ1-2 and V is TRBV25-1; no definite D call. CDR1 and CDR2 from the germline V gene are MGHDK and SYGVNS. This CDR3 has 14 residues. Between the trimmed V and J ends, which lost 0 bases and 1 base, there was a span of 6 bases.